This T cell receptor beta chain was captured by sequencing in a study of blood T cell repertoires in COVID-19. The wider study: The study drew acute and convalescent COVID-19 samples from the United States, Italy and Spain. From T cells, B-cell-depleted T cells, or PBMCs came the material, which was cDNA or gDNA.

Trimming removed 0 bases at V and 1 base at J, with 5 bases between. CDR3 length equals 14 residues. Per germline, CDR1 LNHDA and CDR2 SQIVND (reference sequence). Original analysis: Amplification with reference gene primers provided the estimates of nucleated cell counts. The table came from immunoSEQ multiplex PCR; TCRdb's copy has only in-frame clones and leaves some out. For V, J and clone size, that table is used; D and trimming come from the DNA. The repertoire consists of approximately 210,000 clones, with about 86% occurring once and the leading ten covering roughly 7.6%. The sequenced sample was peripheral blood. The V call is TRBV19, the J call TRBJ2-3; no clear D gene. The clonotype was recovered from a woman between 45 and 65 years old with acute or convalescent COVID-19. The CDR3 bases are TGTGCCAGTAGTATAGAACAGCGCACAGATACGCAGTATTTT. Translated, it gives CASSIEQRTDTQYF.